This entry describes one T cell receptor (beta chain). The germline gives CDR1 ENHRY, CDR2 SYGVKD. Deletions cut 3 bases from V and 4 bases from J, with 10 bases between. The CDR3 runs to 14 residues. From the 5' RACE reads, TCRdb called clonotypes with MiXCR, one entry per CDR3 protein. This sample carries 55,000 to 75,000 distinct CDR3 sequences, around 30% of them seen once, and the ten largest clones take over 2%. The chain uses TRBV10-3 and TRBJ1-3; the D is unclear. Sequencing was performed on tumor-infiltrating naive CD4+ T cells sorted from the breast tumor. The subset denotes: naive CD4+ T cells, CD4+CD45RA+CD25-. This TCR derives from a female donor with breast cancer. CDR3 protein: CAISEGLFGNTIYF. CDR3 in DNA: TGTGCCATCAGTGAAGGCCTCTTCGGAAACACCATATATTTT.